What follows are 7 T cell receptor beta chains derived from one specimen sequenced in a study of cytomegalovirus exposure and HLA in healthy donors. 13 Jbeta primers and 60 Vbeta primers were used for the PCR. Sequencing used immunoSEQ multiplex PCR; TCRdb keeps in-frame clones, though not all of them. The data show 150,000 to 200,000 clones, with around 80% seen just once and 1.4% to 1.5% held by the top ten. The sample taken for sequencing was PBMCs. The receptors were sampled from a woman younger than 45 in good health and CMV-seropositive.

This clone has more than one count but fewer than ten. The gene calls are TRBV28 and TRBJ2-1, with D possibly TRBD1 on 6 matching bases. CDR3 length: 13 residues. The germline V gene has CDR1 MDHEN and CDR2 SYDVKM. V lost 4 bases, J lost 8 bases, and 12 bases lay in between. DNA of the CDR3: TGTGCCAGCAGTTCGCCACAGGGCTATGAGCAGTTCTTC. It is translated as CASSSPQGYEQFF.

The rearrangement joins TRBV15 to TRBJ1-5, with 10 positions matching TRBD1. The CDR3 contains 18 residues. V trimming: 0 bases; J trimming: 2 bases; junction bases outside the gene matches: 7. Looked up from germline, CDR1 is LNHNV and CDR2 is YYDKDF (reference sequence). Here the CDR3 DNA reads TGTGCCACCAGCAGAGAGTATATAGGACAGGGGGGCAATCAGCCCCAGCATTTT. Amino acids: CATSREYIGQGGNQPQHF.

This chain uses TRBV7-9 with TRBJ2-7; maybe TRBD2 (6 bases). The V gene's germline CDR1 is SEHNR and CDR2 FQNEAQ (reference sequence). Trimming took off 5 bases at V and 2 bases at J, with 10 bases between the two ends. The CDR3 length is 13 residues. CDR3 DNA: TGTGCCAGCAGCCACGGGAGCACCTACGAGCAGTACTTC. It specifies CASSHGSTYEQYF.

V and J are TRBV2 and TRBJ1-1; D not certain. V was trimmed by 5 bases and J by 1 base, leaving 8 bases between them. The CDR3 contains 13 residues. Germline lookup yields CDR1 SNHLY and CDR2 FYNNEI. The CDR3 DNA follows: TGTGCCAGCAGTTTCGACACGAACACTGAAGCTTTCTTT. This translates into CASSFDTNTEAFF.

The rearrangement links TRBV10-1 to TRBJ2-1; 12 positions match TRBD2. After removal of 8 bases from V and 7 bases from J, the junction contained 15 bases not matched to a gene. Germline V gene sequence: CDR1 WNHNN, CDR2 SYGVQD (reference sequence). This CDR3 is built from 17 residues. The CDR3 DNA reads TGCGCCAGCTACCCCTTTTCTAGCGGGAGGGTTTGTAATGAGCAGTTCTTC. This codes for CASYPFSSGRVCNEQFF.

The chain employs TRBV5-1 and TRBJ1-1, with D hard to call. There are 13 residues in the CDR3. From germline, CDR1 is SGHRS and CDR2 YFSETQ. V lost 7 bases, J lost 3 bases, and 13 bases lay in between. DNA of the CDR3: TGCGCCAGCGCCCCGGTGGGAGACACTGAAGCTTTCTTT. It codes for CASAPVGDTEAFF.

J is TRBJ2-3 and V is TRBV9; D is uncertain. Germline V lookup: CDR1 SGDLS, CDR2 YYNGEE. Trimming shortened V by 5 bases and J by 4 bases, and 20 bases separated the two germline ends. The CDR3 is made up of 16 amino acids. CDR3: CASSASGSRLADTQYF. In nucleotides, the CDR3 is TGTGCCAGCAGTGCCTCGGGTAGTAGGTTGGCAGATACGCAGTATTTT.